The 26 T cell receptor beta chains below all came from one sample that was sequenced in a study of T cell responses to AZD1222 COVID-19 vaccine. Some clones are missing from TCRdb's copy, which holds only in-frame ones; the method was immunoSEQ multiplex PCR. The sample has approximately 100,000 clones; 90% are singletons. Material: peripheral blood, obtained on day 0 of AZD1222 vaccination. Receptors were obtained from an adult in good health.

The rearrangement uses TRBV7-9 and TRBJ2-1; D could derive from TRBD1 or TRBD2 (5 bases each). Germline CDR1 is SEHNR and CDR2 is FQNEAQ (reference sequence). This CDR3 has 14 residues. Trimming took off 5 bases at V and 5 bases at J, with 13 bases between the two ends. Written as DNA, the CDR3 is TGTGCCAGCAGCCCCCGGGACGGAAACAATGAGCAGTTCTTC. This gives the protein CASSPRDGNNEQFF. The variable domain in full, completed from reference TRBV7-9 and TRBJ2-1, reads DTGVSQNPRHKITKRGQNVTFRCDPISEHNRLYWYRQTLGQGPEFLTYFQNEAQLEKSRLLSDRFSAERPKGSFSTLEIQRTEQGDSAMYLCASSPRDGNNEQFFGPGTRLTVL.

The chain uses TRBV20-1 and TRBJ1-2; D is unclear. The V gene's germline CDR1 is DFQATT and CDR2 SNEGSKA (reference sequence). CDR3 size: 10 residues. With 5 bases removed from V and 4 bases from J, the gap between germline ends came to 5 bases. As DNA, the CDR3 is TGCAGTGCTCGCACCTATGGCTACACCTTC. Translating it yields CSARTYGYTF.

The gene calls are TRBV3-1 (or the pseudogene TRBV3-2) and TRBJ1-2, with a possible D match to TRBD1 (5 bases). Trimming took off 6 bases at V and 4 bases at J, with 9 bases between the two ends. The CDR3 is made up of 12 amino acids. CDR1 is LGHDT, CDR2 YNNKEL, per germline (reference sequence). The CDR3 loop is CASRGDGYGYTF. The CDR3, as DNA: TGTGCCAGCAGAGGGGATGGCTATGGCTACACCTTC.

This clone was observed a single time. The V call is TRBV5-1, the J call TRBJ1-2; D not resolved. Trimming removed 2 bases from V and 2 bases from J, with 7 bases in between. From germline, CDR1 is SGHRS and CDR2 YFSETQ. The length of the CDR3 is 13 residues. The CDR3 region is CASSFTENYGYTF. Here the CDR3 DNA reads TGCGCCAGCAGCTTTACGGAAAACTATGGCTACACCTTC.

The CDR3 protein is CASSVTRDRGYNEQFF. The CDR3 nucleotides read TGTGCCAGCAGCGTAACCCGGGACAGGGGCTACAATGAGCAGTTCTTC. The V and J genes are TRBV7-9 and TRBJ2-1; 10 nucleotides align to TRBD1. Germline V gives CDR1 SEHNR, CDR2 FQNEAQ (reference sequence). Trimming removed 5 bases from V and 3 bases from J; junction bases left unmatched: 7. The CDR3 loop spans 16 amino acids.

The V gene is TRBV4-1, the J gene TRBJ1-6; TRBD1 is a possible D gene (5 bases). The CDR3 spans 15 residues. The V gene's germline CDR1 is MGHRA and CDR2 YSYEKL. V lost 2 bases, J lost 14 bases, and 19 bases lay in between. The CDR3 DNA follows: TGCGCCAGCAGCCAACTGACAGCTCTTCGGAACTCCCTCCACTTT. Protein sequence: CASSQLTALRNSLHF.

The genes are TRBV6-5 and TRBJ1-2; D may be TRBD1 (5 bases). The germline gives CDR1 MNHEY, CDR2 SVGAGI. CDR3 length: 13 residues. V lost 5 bases to trimming and J lost 10 bases, with 17 bases between them. Here the CDR3 DNA reads TGTGCCAGCAGTCCTACGACAGAAACCCCCTACACCTTC. Its translation is CASSPTTETPYTF.

The chain uses TRBV24-1 and TRBJ1-3; possible D gene TRBD1, 6 bases. The germline gives CDR1 KGHDR, CDR2 SFDVKD. V lost 4 bases to trimming and J lost 2 bases, with 11 bases between them. The CDR3 is 15 amino acids. The CDR3 DNA sequence: TGTGCCACCAGTGACCCCCGGACAGCTGGAAACACCATATATTTT. The encoded protein is CATSDPRTAGNTIYF.

The V gene is TRBV2, the J gene TRBJ2-7, with D possibly TRBD1 on 5 matching bases. Germline CDR1 reads SNHLY; CDR2 reads FYNNEI. The CDR3 runs 14 residues. V dropped 6 bases and J dropped 3 bases, with 15 bases sitting between them. Here the CDR3 DNA reads TGTGCCAGCAGCCCCCCGGACATCTACTACGAGCAGTACTTC. It yields the protein CASSPPDIYYEQYF. Based on the CDR3 plus reference TRBV2 and TRBJ2-7, the full variable domain is EPEVTQTPSHQVTQMGQEVILRCVPISNHLYFYWYRQILGQKVEFLVSFYNNEISEKSEIFDDQFSVERPDGSNFTLKIRSTKLEDSAMYFCASSPPDIYYEQYFGPGTRLTVT.

The CDR3 spells CASSEKLRAGKGVPGNTIYF. As DNA, the CDR3 is TGTGCCAGCAGTGAAAAGTTAAGGGCAGGGAAGGGCGTTCCTGGAAACACCATATATTTT. This chain uses TRBV6-1 with TRBJ1-3, with TRBD1 as a possible D gene (5 bases). CDR1 and CDR2 from the germline V gene are MNHNS and SASEGT. CDR3 length equals 20 residues. V was cut by 2 bases and J by 2 bases, with 25 bases left in between.

The chain combines TRBV6-5 with TRBJ2-3, with D unclear. This CDR3 contains 14 residues. CDR1 MNHEY and CDR2 SVGAGI come from the germline V gene. The V end was cut by 4 bases, the J end by 2 bases, with 10 bases between. The CDR3 DNA reads as TGTGCCAGCAGTTCTTCAGCCTCCACAGATACGCAGTATTTT. The encoded protein is CASSSSASTDTQYF.

The rearrangement links TRBV3-1 (or the pseudogene TRBV3-2) to TRBJ1-1, with a possible D match to TRBD1 (5 bases). CDR1 is LGHDT, CDR2 YNNKEL, per germline (reference sequence). The ends were cut back, 4 bases at V and 3 bases at J, with 15 bases in the middle. There are 15 residues in the CDR3. CDR3 in DNA: TGTGCCAGCAGCCCTTCAACCCGGGGCCACACTGAAGCTTTCTTT. This sequence encodes CASSPSTRGHTEAFF.

The chain uses TRBV3-1 (or the pseudogene TRBV3-2) and TRBJ2-6; D might be TRBD1 or TRBD2, each matching 5 bases. The CDR3 has 16 amino acids. The germline V gene has CDR1 LGHDT and CDR2 YNNKEL (reference sequence). V lost 0 bases, J lost 0 bases, and 6 bases lay in between. The CDR3 is CASSQDGGSGANVLTF. The CDR3 region has the DNA TGTGCCAGCAGCCAAGATGGGGGCTCTGGGGCCAACGTCCTGACTTTC.

J is TRBJ1-3 and V is TRBV12-3 or TRBV12-4; D call uncertain. Trimming removed 10 bases at V and 4 bases at J, with 5 bases between. This CDR3 is built from 10 residues. The CDR3 DNA follows: TGTGCCACCCGAGGAAACACCATATATTTT. It encodes CATRGNTIYF.

The rearrangement uses TRBV6-1 and TRBJ1-5; D call uncertain. V lost 1 base to trimming and J lost 1 base, with 8 bases between them. CDR1 and CDR2 from the germline V gene are MNHNS and SASEGT. The CDR3 spans 15 residues. CDR3 DNA sequence: TGTGCCAGCAGTGAAGTTAAGATAAGCAATCAGCCCCAGCATTTT. This translates into CASSEVKISNQPQHF.

The V gene is TRBV9, the J gene TRBJ1-1; D remains unclear. Germline V gene data show CDR1 as SGDLS and CDR2 as YYNGEE. The CDR3 length is 16 residues. V was trimmed by 0 bases and J by 1 base, leaving 13 bases between them. The CDR3 DNA is TGTGCCAGCAGCGTAGAGGCAGAATCTTCGAACACTGAAGCTTTCTTT. Amino acid sequence: CASSVEAESSNTEAFF. The full variable domain, completed using reference TRBV9 and TRBJ1-1, is DSGVTQTPKHLITATGQRVTLRCSPRSGDLSVYWYQQSLDQGLQFLIQYYNGEERAKGNILERFSAQQFPDLHSELNLSSLELGDSALYFCASSVEAESSNTEAFFGQGTRLTVV.

V gene TRBV7-8 combines with J gene TRBJ1-5, with D unresolved. CDR1 is SGHVS and CDR2 is FQNEAQ in the germline V gene. This CDR3 region has 13 residues. The V end was cut by 7 bases, the J end by 4 bases, with 11 bases between. CDR3 amino acids: CASTTPPNQPQHF. The DNA of the CDR3 is TGTGCCAGCACCACCCCCCCGAATCAGCCCCAGCATTTT.

This chain uses TRBV5-1 with TRBJ1-1; D possibly corresponds to TRBD1 (5 bases). Germline loops: CDR1 SGHRS, CDR2 YFSETQ. The CDR3 is made up of 15 amino acids. The ends were cut back, 2 bases at V and 4 bases at J, with 15 bases in the middle. In nucleotides, the CDR3 is TGCGCCAGCAGCTTCGGGGGGTCCTCAGGCACTGAAGCTTTCTTT. Protein sequence: CASSFGGSSGTEAFF.

The rearrangement links TRBV19 to TRBJ2-6; 8 nucleotides align to TRBD1. The germline gives CDR1 LNHDA, CDR2 SQIVND (reference sequence). J was trimmed by 0 bases and V by 0 bases; bases with no gene match: 7. The CDR3 is made up of 19 amino acids. CDR3 amino acids: CASSIDLWTGPSGANVLTF. The CDR3 region has the DNA TGTGCCAGTAGTATAGATCTTTGGACAGGGCCCTCTGGGGCCAACGTCCTGACTTTC.

The rearrangement links TRBV4-1 to TRBJ1-2; D unresolved. CDR1 is MGHRA, CDR2 YSYEKL, per germline. The CDR3 has 15 residues. The V end was cut by 4 bases, the J end by 1 base, with 13 bases between. In DNA, the CDR3 is TGCGCCAGCAGCCCCCGAGGGAATAATAACTATGGCTACACCTTC. This sequence encodes CASSPRGNNNYGYTF.

The chain recombines TRBV5-4 with TRBJ1-2; perhaps TRBD1 as D (6 bases). From germline, CDR1 is SGHNT and CDR2 YYREEE (reference sequence). V lost 1 base, J lost 2 bases, and 15 bases lay in between. CDR3 length: 16 residues. CDR3 residues: CASSLSSGTSNYGYTF. The CDR3 DNA follows: TGTGCCAGCAGCTTGTCCTCCGGGACATCCAACTATGGCTACACCTTC. Full variable domain (remainder filled in from reference TRBV5-4 and TRBJ1-2): ETGVTQSPTHLIKTRGQQVTLRCSSQSGHNTVSWYQQALGQGPQFIFQYYREEENGRGNFPPRFSGLQFPNYSSELNVNALELDDSALYLCASSLSSGTSNYGYTFGSGTRLTVV.

In this sample, this clone turned up a few times. The rearrangement uses TRBV12-5 and TRBJ2-7; a possible D gene is TRBD2 (6 bases). The CDR3 runs 14 residues. Per the germline V gene, CDR1 is LGHNT and CDR2 is FRNRAP. The V and J ends lost 1 base and 2 bases respectively, with 9 bases between them. CDR3 DNA: TGTGCTAGTGGTTTGGAAGGGACTCCCTACGAGCAGTACTTC. It yields the protein CASGLEGTPYEQYF.

This clone showed up just once. The rearrangement joins TRBV12-3 or TRBV12-4 to TRBJ1-2; TRBD1 might be the D (6 bases). The germline V and J ends were trimmed by 5 bases and 6 bases, with 13 bases remaining between them. This CDR3 has 13 residues. The CDR3 protein is CASSAQGLHGYTF. CDR3 DNA sequence: TGTGCCAGCAGTGCCCAGGGGCTTCATGGCTACACCTTC.

This chain links TRBV29-1 with TRBJ2-7; no firm D call. Germline-derived CDR1 and CDR2 are SQVTM and ANQGSEA. The CDR3 sequence is 14 residues long. Trimming took 3 bases from V and 0 from J, leaving 12 bases between them. CDR3: CSVDIIGSSYEQYF. CDR3 coding DNA: TGCAGCGTTGATATCATCGGCAGCTCCTACGAGCAGTACTTC.

This chain joins TRBV5-1 and TRBJ2-1; D is unresolved. There are 16 residues in the CDR3. The germline gives CDR1 SGHRS, CDR2 YFSETQ. Between the trimmed V and J ends, which lost 4 bases and 5 bases, there was a span of 19 bases. The DNA of the CDR3 is TGCGCCAGCAGCGTATCCGCCTCACTTCGTGACAATGAGCAGTTCTTC. Its translation is CASSVSASLRDNEQFF.

The genes are TRBV2 and TRBJ1-6; D unresolved. V was pared by 6 bases and J by 11 bases, with 14 bases between. CDR1 SNHLY and CDR2 FYNNEI come from the germline V gene. The CDR3 is 13 amino acids. CDR3 nucleotides: TGTGCCAGCAGACCCCCCCGAGGGACACCCCTCCACTTT. Its protein product is CASRPPRGTPLHF.